The next 20 T cell receptor beta chains were all read from a single sample in a study of T cell changes during pregnancy in multiple sclerosis. The repertoire was sequenced with immunoSEQ multiplex PCR; TCRdb's copy has only in-frame clones and lacks some. The data contain about 110,000 clones, about 89% of them seen just once; the ten biggest clones take up roughly 1.6%. The starting material was peripheral blood, obtained before pregnancy. These receptors were collected from a female donor with multiple sclerosis, enrolled in a pregnancy study.

CDR3: CASSSNRGFQETQYF. For the CDR3, the DNA is TGTGCCAGCAGTTCAAACAGGGGGTTCCAAGAGACCCAGTACTTC. This chain connects TRBV27 to TRBJ2-5; 8 bases align to TRBD1. Trimming removed 4 bases from V and 1 base from J; junction bases left unmatched: 5. The CDR3 spans 15 residues. Germline V gene lookup returns CDR1 MNHEY and CDR2 SMNVEV (reference sequence).

The J gene is TRBJ2-5, the V gene TRBV27, with 7 bases fitting TRBD1. CDR1 MNHEY and CDR2 SMNVEV come from the germline V gene (reference sequence). The length of the CDR3 is 12 residues. V dropped 6 bases and J dropped 7; count of bases not matched to a gene: 5. CDR3 amino acids: CASRQGLGTQYF. The DNA of the CDR3 is TGTGCCAGCAGACAGGGGCTAGGGACCCAGTACTTC.

The rearrangement links TRBV6-5 to TRBJ2-3; no reliable D call. Trimming stripped 6 bases from V and 2 bases from J, with 15 bases between. Per the germline V gene, CDR1 is MNHEY and CDR2 is SVGAGI. This CDR3 has 15 amino acids. The DNA of the CDR3 is TGTGCCAGCAGCCTCCGGCCAGGAAACACAGATACGCAGTATTTT. Its protein product is CASSLRPGNTDTQYF.

The chain combines TRBV6-1 with TRBJ1-5; D not resolved. In germline, CDR1 is MNHNS, CDR2 SASEGT. The V and J ends lost 7 bases and 7 bases respectively, with 11 bases between them. The CDR3 is 12 amino acids. CDR3 sequence (DNA): TGTGCCAGCAACCTGTCAGGCCAGCCCCAGCATTTT. Translated: CASNLSGQPQHF.

CDR3 bases: TGTGCTAGTAAGCAGGACAGGGGGCTGACGCTGGTCTCTGGGGCCAACGTCCTGACTTTC. Amino acid sequence: CASKQDRGLTLVSGANVLTF. The genes are TRBV12-5 and TRBJ2-6; 11 bases match TRBD1. The CDR3 is 20 amino acids. From germline, CDR1 is LGHNT and CDR2 FRNRAP. Germline trimming cut 8 bases from V and 0 bases from J; bases unmatched to any gene: 15.

The V and J genes are TRBV5-6 and TRBJ2-2, with a weak D call TRBD2 (5 bases). Trimming left V 6 bases short and J 4 bases short, with 16 bases between. The germline CDR1 and CDR2 sequences are SGHDT and YYEEEE. The CDR3 loop spans 15 amino acids. CDR3 amino acids: CASTPGIRGTGELFF. The CDR3 DNA sequence: TGTGCCAGCACCCCGGGGATTCGTGGCACCGGGGAGCTGTTTTTT.

This chain joins TRBV11-3 and TRBJ2-5, with D perhaps matching TRBD2 (7 bases). Germline V gene sequence: CDR1 SGHNT, CDR2 YENEEA. The CDR3 length is 17 residues. V shed 0 bases and J shed 5 bases, with 19 bases lying between them. The CDR3 reads CASSLDSGGGLGETQYF. The CDR3 bases are TGTGCCAGCAGCTTAGACTCGGGGGGCGGCTTGGGGGAGACCCAGTACTTC.

The rearrangement joins TRBV11-3 to TRBJ2-5; D is possibly TRBD2 (5 bases). The CDR3 consists of 16 residues. Germline V gene sequence: CDR1 SGHNT, CDR2 YENEEA. V lost 2 bases and J 5 bases, leaving 18 bases between the germline ends. DNA for the CDR3: TGTGCCAGCAGCTTATCGAATGGAGACCCGGGGGAGACCCAGTACTTC. It codes for CASSLSNGDPGETQYF.

This clone came up once. This chain connects TRBV30 to TRBJ2-5; D is uncertain. CDR1 and CDR2 from the germline V gene are GTSNPN and SVGIG (reference sequence). V was clipped by 0 bases and J by 3 bases, with 11 bases between them. This CDR3 spans 14 amino acids. The CDR3 protein is CAWSVLGIEETQYF. CDR3 nucleotides: TGTGCCTGGAGTGTACTCGGTATTGAAGAGACCCAGTACTTC.

This clone was seen only a few times. The chain uses TRBV7-7 and TRBJ1-4; TRBD1 aligns across 7 bases. V shed 5 bases and J 7 bases; nucleotides not matched to a gene: 28. The CDR3 has 21 amino acids. Germline lookup yields CDR1 SSHAT and CDR2 FNYEAQ (reference sequence). DNA for the CDR3: TGTGCCAGCAGCCCTACCAACCGGGGTCCCAACAGGGGCTTTTCTACTGAAAAACTGTTTTTT. Amino acid sequence: CASSPTNRGPNRGFSTEKLFF.

The chain carries TRBV16 and TRBJ2-7, with D perhaps matching TRBD2 (6 bases). Trimming removed 10 bases from V and 3 bases from J, with 19 bases in between. Germline CDR1 KGHSY, CDR2 FQNENV. This CDR3 has 14 residues. CDR3 nucleotide sequence: TGTGCCACATCCCGGGGCATAGCGGACTACGAGCAGTACTTC. Translation: CATSRGIADYEQYF.

This clone was seen a few times. The V call is TRBV28, the J call TRBJ1-3, with TRBD1 matching 9 bases. V lost 3 bases to trimming and J lost 1 base; unmatched junction nucleotides: 1. Per the germline V gene, CDR1 is MDHEN and CDR2 is SYDVKM. CDR3 size: 15 residues. CDR3 in DNA: TGTGCCAGCAGTTTTGACAGGGGGTCTGGAAACACCATATATTTT. It is translated as CASSFDRGSGNTIYF.

The chain carries TRBV29-1 and TRBJ1-1; D possibly corresponds to TRBD1 (5 bases). CDR1 and CDR2 from the germline V gene are SQVTM and ANQGSEA. The V end was cut by 1 base, the J end by 1 base, with 7 bases between. The CDR3 sequence is 13 residues long. In DNA form, the CDR3 reads TGCAGCGTTGAAGCGACAGCGAACACTGAAGCTTTCTTT. This encodes CSVEATANTEAFF.

The chain is built from TRBV28 and TRBJ1-5; D is possibly TRBD1 (6 bases). V was pared by 9 bases and J by 4 bases, with 25 bases between. The germline V gene encodes CDR1 MDHEN and CDR2 SYDVKM. The CDR3 runs to 17 residues. The CDR3 loop reads CASHTSTRGGGNQPQHF. The CDR3 bases are TGTGCCAGTCACACCTCAACGAGGGGAGGGGGTAATCAGCCCCAGCATTTT.

The chain employs TRBV27 and TRBJ2-7, with D uncertain. V lost 5 bases to trimming and J lost 5 bases, with 7 bases between them. The CDR3 sequence is 11 residues long. The germline V gene encodes CDR1 MNHEY and CDR2 SMNVEV (reference sequence). CDR3 DNA sequence: TGTGCCAGCAGTGGAGCAGACGAGCAGTACTTC. It translates to CASSGADEQYF.

This clone was seen only once. The rearrangement links TRBV7-8 to TRBJ2-3, with D uncertain. The CDR3 is 12 residues long. Deletions cut 6 bases from V and 1 base from J, with 5 bases between. Germline values: CDR1 SGHVS, CDR2 FQNEAQ. This CDR3 reads CASSSGTDTQYF. For the CDR3, the DNA is TGTGCCAGCAGTTCAGGCACAGATACGCAGTATTTT.

This chain joins TRBV21-1 and TRBJ1-2. TRBV21-1 is a pseudogene segment. This CDR3 is built from 16 residues. CDR3 residues: CASSKGETVRGGGYTF. The CDR3 DNA follows: TGTGCCAGCAGCAAAGGAGAGACGGTAAGGGGGGGTGGCTACACCTTC.

The chain uses TRBV6-1 and TRBJ2-1, with D perhaps matching TRBD2 (5 bases). CDR1 and CDR2 from the germline V gene are MNHNS and SASEGT. This CDR3 is 12 amino acids long. Trimming took off 8 bases at V and 4 bases at J, with 9 bases between the two ends. CDR3 sequence (DNA): TGTGCCAGCCGGGGTACTTACAATGAGCAGTTCTTC. This translates into CASRGTYNEQFF.

Worth noting for this clone: A read error may account for a junction end that differs from germline. V gene TRBV7-9 combines with J gene TRBJ2-1; maybe TRBD2 (5 bases). Germline-derived CDR1 and CDR2 are SEHNR and FQNEAQ (reference sequence). This CDR3 is built from 16 residues. CDR3 bases: TGCGCCAGCAGCCAAGAACTAGGCGGAGTTAGCAATGAGCAGTTCTTC. This gives the protein CASSQELGGVSNEQFF.

The table lists this clone with a count of one. The rearrangement links TRBV5-6 to TRBJ1-1, with 9 bases identical to TRBD1. V gave up 1 base and J gave up 4 bases; unmatched junction bases: 5. Germline V gives CDR1 SGHDT, CDR2 YYEEEE. This CDR3 spans 15 amino acids. CDR3 coding DNA: TGTGCCAGCAGCTTGCGACAGACAGGGGGCACTGAAGCTTTCTTT. This codes for CASSLRQTGGTEAFF.